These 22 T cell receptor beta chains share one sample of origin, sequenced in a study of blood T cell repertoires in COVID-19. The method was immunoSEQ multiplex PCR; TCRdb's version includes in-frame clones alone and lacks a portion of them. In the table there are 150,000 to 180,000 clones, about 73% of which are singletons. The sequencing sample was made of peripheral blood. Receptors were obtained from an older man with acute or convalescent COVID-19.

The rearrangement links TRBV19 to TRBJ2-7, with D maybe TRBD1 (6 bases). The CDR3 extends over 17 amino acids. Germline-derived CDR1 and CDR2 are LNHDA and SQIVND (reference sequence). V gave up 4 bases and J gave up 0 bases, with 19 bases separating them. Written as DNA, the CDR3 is TGTGCCAGTAGTACCCAGGCGGCAGGGGCAGTCTCCTACGAGCAGTACTTC. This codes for CASSTQAAGAVSYEQYF.

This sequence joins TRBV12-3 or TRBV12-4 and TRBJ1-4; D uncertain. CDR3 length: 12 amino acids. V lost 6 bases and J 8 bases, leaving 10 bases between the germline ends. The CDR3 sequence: CASRRESEKLFF. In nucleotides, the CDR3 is TGTGCCAGCAGGAGGGAATCCGAAAAACTGTTTTTT.

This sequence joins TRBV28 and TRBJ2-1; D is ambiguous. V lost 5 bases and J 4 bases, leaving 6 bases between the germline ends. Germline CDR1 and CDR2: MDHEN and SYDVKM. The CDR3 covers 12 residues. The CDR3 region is CASSPGYNEQFF. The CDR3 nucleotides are TGTGCCAGCAGTCCCGGGTACAATGAGCAGTTCTTC.

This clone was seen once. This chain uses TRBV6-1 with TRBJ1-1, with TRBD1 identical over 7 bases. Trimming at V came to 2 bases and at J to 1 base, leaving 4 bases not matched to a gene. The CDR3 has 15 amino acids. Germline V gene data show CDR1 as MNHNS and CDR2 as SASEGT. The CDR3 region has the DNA TGTGCCAGCAGTGAACAGGGGGAGTGGAACACTGAAGCTTTCTTT. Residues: CASSEQGEWNTEAFF.

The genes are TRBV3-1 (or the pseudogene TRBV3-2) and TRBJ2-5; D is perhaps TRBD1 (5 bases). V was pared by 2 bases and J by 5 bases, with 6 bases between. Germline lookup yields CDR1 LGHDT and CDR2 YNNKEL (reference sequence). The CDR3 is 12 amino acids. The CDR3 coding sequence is TGTGCCAGCAGCCAACAGGGCGAGACCCAGTACTTC. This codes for CASSQQGETQYF.

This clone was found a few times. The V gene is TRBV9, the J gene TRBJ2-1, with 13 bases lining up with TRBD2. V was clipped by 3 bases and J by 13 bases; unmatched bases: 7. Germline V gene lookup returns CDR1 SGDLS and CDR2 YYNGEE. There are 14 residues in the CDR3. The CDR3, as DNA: TGTGCCAGCAGCGAAGTCGGACTAGCGGGGGATCAGTTCTTC. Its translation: CASSEVGLAGDQFF.

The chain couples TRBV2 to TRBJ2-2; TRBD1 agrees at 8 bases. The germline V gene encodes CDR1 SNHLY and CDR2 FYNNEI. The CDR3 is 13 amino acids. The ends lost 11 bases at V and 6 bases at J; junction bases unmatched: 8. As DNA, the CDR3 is TGTGCCGGACAGGGCACGGGTCCCGGGGAGCTGTTTTTT. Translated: CAGQGTGPGELFF.

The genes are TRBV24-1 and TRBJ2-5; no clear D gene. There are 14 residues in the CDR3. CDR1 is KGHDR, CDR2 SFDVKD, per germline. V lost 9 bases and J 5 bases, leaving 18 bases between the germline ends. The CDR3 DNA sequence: TGTGCCACCGGCGGAACACCTCCTGCCGAGACCCAGTACTTC. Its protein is CATGGTPPAETQYF.

The CDR3 spells CASSQEYGTSLTGELFF. The CDR3 coding sequence is TGCGCCAGCAGCCAAGAGTATGGGACTTCACTCACCGGGGAGCTGTTTTTT. This chain uses TRBV4-3 with TRBJ2-2; tentative D call: TRBD2 (6 bases). Germline CDR1 reads LGHNA; CDR2 reads YSLEER. Trimming stripped 0 bases from V and 4 bases from J, with 15 bases between. There are 17 residues in the CDR3.

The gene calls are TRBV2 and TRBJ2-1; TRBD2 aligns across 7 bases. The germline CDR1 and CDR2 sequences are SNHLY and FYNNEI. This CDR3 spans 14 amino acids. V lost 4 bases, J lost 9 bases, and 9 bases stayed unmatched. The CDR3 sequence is CASSVGLAAGEQFF. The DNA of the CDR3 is TGTGCCAGCAGTGTAGGGCTAGCGGCGGGTGAGCAGTTCTTC. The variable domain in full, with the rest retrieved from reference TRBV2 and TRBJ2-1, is EPEVTQTPSHQVTQMGQEVILRCVPISNHLYFYWYRQILGQKVEFLVSFYNNEISEKSEIFDDQFSVERPDGSNFTLKIRSTKLEDSAMYFCASSVGLAAGEQFFGPGTRLTVL.

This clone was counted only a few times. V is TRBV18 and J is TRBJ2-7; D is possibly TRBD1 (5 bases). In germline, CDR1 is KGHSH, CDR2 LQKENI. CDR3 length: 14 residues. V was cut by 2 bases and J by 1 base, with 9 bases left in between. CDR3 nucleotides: TGTGCCAGCTCACCATCGACAGATTCCTACGAGCAGTACGTC. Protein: CASSPSTDSYEQYV.

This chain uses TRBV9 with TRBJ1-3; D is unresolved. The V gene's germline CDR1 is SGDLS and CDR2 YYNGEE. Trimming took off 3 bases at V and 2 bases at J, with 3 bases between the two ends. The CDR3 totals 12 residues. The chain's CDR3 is CASSDTGNTIYF. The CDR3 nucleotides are TGTGCCAGCAGCGATACTGGAAACACCATATATTTT.

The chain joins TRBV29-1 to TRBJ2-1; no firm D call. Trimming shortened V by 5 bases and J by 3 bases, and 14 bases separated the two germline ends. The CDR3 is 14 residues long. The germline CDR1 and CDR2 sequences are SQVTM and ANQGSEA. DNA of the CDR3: TGCAGCGTTCGGTACTCAAGTAACTACAATGAGCAGTTCTTC. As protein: CSVRYSSNYNEQFF.

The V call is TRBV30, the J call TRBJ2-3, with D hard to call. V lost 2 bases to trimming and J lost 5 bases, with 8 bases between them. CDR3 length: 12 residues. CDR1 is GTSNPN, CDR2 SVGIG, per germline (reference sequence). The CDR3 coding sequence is TGTGCCTGGAGTAGCGTCGGAGATACGCAGTATTTT. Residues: CAWSSVGDTQYF.

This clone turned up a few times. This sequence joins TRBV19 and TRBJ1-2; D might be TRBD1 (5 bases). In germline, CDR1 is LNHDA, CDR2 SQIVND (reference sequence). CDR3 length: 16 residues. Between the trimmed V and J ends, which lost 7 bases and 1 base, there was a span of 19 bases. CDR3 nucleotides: TGTGCCAGTAATCGTGGTGCGGGGGTCGGTAACTATGGCTACACCTTC. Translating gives CASNRGAGVGNYGYTF.

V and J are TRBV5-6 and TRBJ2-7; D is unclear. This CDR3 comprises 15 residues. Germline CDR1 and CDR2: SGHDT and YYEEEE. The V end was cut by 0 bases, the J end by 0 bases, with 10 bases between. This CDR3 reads CASSLVGRSSYEQYF. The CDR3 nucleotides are TGTGCCAGCAGCTTGGTGGGCAGAAGCTCCTACGAGCAGTACTTC. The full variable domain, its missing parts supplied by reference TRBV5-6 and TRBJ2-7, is DAGVTQSPTHLIKTRGQQVTLRCSPKSGHDTVSWYQQALGQGPQFIFQYYEEEERQRGNFPDRFSGHQFPNYSSELNVNALLLGDSALYLCASSLVGRSSYEQYFGPGTRLTVT.

CDR3 amino acids: CASSSRQSLSYEQYF. In nucleotides, the CDR3 is TGTGCCAGCAGCTCTCGACAGAGCCTCTCCTACGAGCAGTACTTC. The V gene is TRBV13, the J gene TRBJ2-7; D perhaps matches TRBD1 (5 bases). The length of the CDR3 is 15 residues. Looked up from germline, CDR1 is PRHDT and CDR2 is FYEKMQ (reference sequence). Trimming removed 4 bases at V and 0 bases at J, with 13 bases between.

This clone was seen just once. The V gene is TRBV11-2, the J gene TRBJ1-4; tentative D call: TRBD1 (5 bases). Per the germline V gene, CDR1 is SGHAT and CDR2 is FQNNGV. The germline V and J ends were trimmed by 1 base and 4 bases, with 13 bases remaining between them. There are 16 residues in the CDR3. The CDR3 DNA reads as TGTGCCAGCAGCTTAGGATTGACAGCCGATAATGAAAAACTGTTTTTT. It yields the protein CASSLGLTADNEKLFF.

The CDR3 nucleotides read TGTGCCAGCAGTTTAGCTTACAGGGCTAATGAAAAACTGTTTTTT. This encodes CASSLAYRANEKLFF. The J gene is TRBJ1-4, the V gene TRBV27; possible D gene TRBD1, 6 bases. This CDR3 contains 15 residues. The V and J ends lost 2 bases and 3 bases respectively, with 10 bases between them. The germline gives CDR1 MNHEY, CDR2 SMNVEV (reference sequence).

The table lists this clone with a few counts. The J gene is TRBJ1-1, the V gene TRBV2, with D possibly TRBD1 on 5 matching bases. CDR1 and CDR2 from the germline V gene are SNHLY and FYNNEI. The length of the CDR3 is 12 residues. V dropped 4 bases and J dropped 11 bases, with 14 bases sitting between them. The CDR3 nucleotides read TGTGCCAGCAGTGTAGTGGGAGGGGACGCTTTCTTT. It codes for CASSVVGGDAFF.

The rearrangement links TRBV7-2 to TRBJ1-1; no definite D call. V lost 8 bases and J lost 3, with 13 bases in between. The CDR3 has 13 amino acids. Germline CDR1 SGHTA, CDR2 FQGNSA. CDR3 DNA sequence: TGTGCCAGCGGCTGGAGCGTAGACACTGAAGCTTTCTTT. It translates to CASGWSVDTEAFF.

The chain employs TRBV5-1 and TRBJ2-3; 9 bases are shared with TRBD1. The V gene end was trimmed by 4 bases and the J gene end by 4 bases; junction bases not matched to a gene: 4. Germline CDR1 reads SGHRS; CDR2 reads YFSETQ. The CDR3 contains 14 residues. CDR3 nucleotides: TGCGCCAGCAGCACCGGACAGGGGTCAGATACGCAGTATTTT. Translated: CASSTGQGSDTQYF.